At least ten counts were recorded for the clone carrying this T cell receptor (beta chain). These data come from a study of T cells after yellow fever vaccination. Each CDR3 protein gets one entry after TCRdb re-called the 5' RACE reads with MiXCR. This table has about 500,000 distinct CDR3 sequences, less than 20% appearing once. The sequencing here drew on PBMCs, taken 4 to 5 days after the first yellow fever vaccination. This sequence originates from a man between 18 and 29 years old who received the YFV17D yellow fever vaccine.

The CDR3 DNA follows: TGTGCCAGCGAGACGACCCGCAATGAGCAGTTCTTC. Protein product: CASETTRNEQFF. The V and J genes are TRBV7-2 and TRBJ2-1; D is unclear. In germline, CDR1 is SGHTA, CDR2 FQGNSA. The CDR3 extends over 12 amino acids. V lost 8 bases, J lost 6 bases, and 11 bases lay in between.